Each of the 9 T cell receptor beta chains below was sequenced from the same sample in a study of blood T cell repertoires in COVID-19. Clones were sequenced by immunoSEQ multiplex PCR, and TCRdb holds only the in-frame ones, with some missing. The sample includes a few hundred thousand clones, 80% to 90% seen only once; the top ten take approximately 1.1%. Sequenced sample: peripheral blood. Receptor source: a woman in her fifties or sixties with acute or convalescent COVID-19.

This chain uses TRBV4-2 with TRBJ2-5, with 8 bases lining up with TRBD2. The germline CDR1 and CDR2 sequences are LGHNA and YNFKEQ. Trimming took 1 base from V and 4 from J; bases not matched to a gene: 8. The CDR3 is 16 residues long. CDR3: CASSQVSTLAGETQYF. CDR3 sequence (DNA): TGTGCCAGCAGCCAAGTCTCTACGCTAGCGGGAGAGACCCAGTACTTC.

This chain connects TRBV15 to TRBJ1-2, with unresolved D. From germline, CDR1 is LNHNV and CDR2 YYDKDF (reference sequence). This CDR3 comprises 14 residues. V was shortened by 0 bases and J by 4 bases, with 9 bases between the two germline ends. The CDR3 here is CATSRDGQPYGYTF. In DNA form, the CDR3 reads TGTGCCACCAGCAGAGATGGGCAGCCCTATGGCTACACCTTC. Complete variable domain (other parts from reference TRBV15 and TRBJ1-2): DAMVIQNPRYQVTQFGKPVTLSCSQTLNHNVMYWYQQKSSQAPKLLFHYYDKDFNNEADTPDNFQSRRPNTSFCFLDIRSPGLGDTAMYLCATSRDGQPYGYTFGSGTRLTVV.

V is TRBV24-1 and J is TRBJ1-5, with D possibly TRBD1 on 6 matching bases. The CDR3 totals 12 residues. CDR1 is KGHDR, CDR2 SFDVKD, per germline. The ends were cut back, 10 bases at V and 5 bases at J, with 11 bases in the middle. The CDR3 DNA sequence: TGTGCCACACAGGGTGGGGATCAGCCCCAGCATTTT. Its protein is CATQGGDQPQHF.

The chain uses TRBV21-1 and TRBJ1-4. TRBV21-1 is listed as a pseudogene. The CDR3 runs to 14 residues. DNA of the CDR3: TGTGCCAGCAGAAAACAGGGACTAAATGAAAAACTGTTTTTT. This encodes CASRKQGLNEKLFF.

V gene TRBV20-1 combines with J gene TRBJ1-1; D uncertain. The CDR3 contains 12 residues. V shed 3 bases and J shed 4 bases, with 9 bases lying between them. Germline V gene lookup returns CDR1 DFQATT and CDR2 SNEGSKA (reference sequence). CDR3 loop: CSASRTFTEAFF. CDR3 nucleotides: TGCAGTGCTAGTCGGACTTTCACTGAAGCTTTCTTT.

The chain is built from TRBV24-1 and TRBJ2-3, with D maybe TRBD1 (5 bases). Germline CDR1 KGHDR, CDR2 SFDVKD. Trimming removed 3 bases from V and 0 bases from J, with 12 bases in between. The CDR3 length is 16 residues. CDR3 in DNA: TGTGCCACCAGTGATGCTAACAGGTACAGCACAGATACGCAGTATTTT. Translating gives CATSDANRYSTDTQYF.

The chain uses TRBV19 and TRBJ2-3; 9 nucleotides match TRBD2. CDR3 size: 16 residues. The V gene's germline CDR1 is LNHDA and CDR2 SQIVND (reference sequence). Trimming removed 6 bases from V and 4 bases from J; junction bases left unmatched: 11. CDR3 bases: TGTGCCAGTAGCGGGTTTCATAGCGGGAGTCCAGATACGCAGTATTTT. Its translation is CASSGFHSGSPDTQYF.

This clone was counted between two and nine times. For the CDR3, the DNA is TGTGCCAGCAGCTTTGGGGGGAAGGAGACCCAGTACTTC. This encodes CASSFGGKETQYF. The chain joins TRBV7-6 to TRBJ2-5; TRBD2 is a possible D gene (6 bases). This CDR3 has 13 amino acids. The V and J ends lost 3 bases and 5 bases respectively, with 10 bases between them. CDR1 is SGHVS and CDR2 is FNYEAQ in the germline V gene.

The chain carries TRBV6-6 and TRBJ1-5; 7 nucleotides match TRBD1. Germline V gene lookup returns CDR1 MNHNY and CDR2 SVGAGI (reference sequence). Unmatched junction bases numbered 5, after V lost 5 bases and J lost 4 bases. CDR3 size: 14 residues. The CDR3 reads CASSTSGGNQPQHF. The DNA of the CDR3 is TGTGCCAGCAGTACCTCAGGGGGGAATCAGCCCCAGCATTTT.